This paragraph covers one T cell receptor (beta chain) sequence. Its antigen is as yet unknown. Other DNA sequences of this sample code for an identical CDR3. The record originates from a study of shared clonotypes between healthy human individuals. CD45RO-negative CD8 cells positively selected for CCR7 made up the naive population, which excluded terminally differentiated effector memory CD45RA+ cells. Germline V gene data show CDR1 as SGDLS and CDR2 as YYNGEE. V was trimmed by 4 bases and J by 0 bases, leaving 11 bases between them. The CDR3 loop spans 15 amino acids. The study, taken as a whole, reports: The study's rarefaction showed incomplete sorted-subset sequencing despite large depth. For naive CD4 cells, approximately 5% of clonotypes were shared across a few donors.

In replicate PCRs of sorted subsets, approximately 200 ng DNA, about 30,000 T cell genomes, was used. Produced via immunoSEQ multiplex PCR; TCRdb's table is partial and in-frame only. The data contain 550,000 to 600,000 clones, more than 95% of them singletons. Sequencing was carried out using naive CD8+ T cells sorted from blood. This chain uses TRBV9 with TRBJ2-1; D ambiguous. This clonotype originated in a man younger than 45 in good health. The CDR3 DNA reads as TGTGCCAGCAGCCCCGGCGGAAGCTCCTACAATGAGCAGTTCTTC. It yields the protein CASSPGGSSYNEQFF. Using reference TRBV9 and TRBJ2-1 for the parts outside the CDR3, the full variable domain is DSGVTQTPKHLITATGQRVTLRCSPRSGDLSVYWYQQSLDQGLQFLIQYYNGEERAKGNILERFSAQQFPDLHSELNLSSLELGDSALYFCASSPGGSSYNEQFFGPGTRLTVL.